The 30 T cell receptor beta chains presented below share a single source sample, sequenced in a study of cytomegalovirus exposure and HLA in healthy donors. 60 Vbeta and 13 Jbeta primers were used in PCR. Produced via immunoSEQ multiplex PCR; TCRdb's table is partial and in-frame only. The table shows roughly 160,000 clones, with 65% to 75% occurring only once. Sequencing was carried out using PBMCs. Receptor source: a girl aged 5 to 17 in good health and CMV-seronegative.

The chain has TRBV7-8 and TRBJ2-7; D may be TRBD1 (5 bases). Germline-derived CDR1 and CDR2 are SGHVS and FQNEAQ. Trimming left V 1 base short and J 6 bases short, with 16 bases between. This CDR3 comprises 15 residues. CDR3 sequence: CASSLVGQEGVEQYF. The CDR3, as DNA: TGTGCCAGCAGCTTAGTAGGTCAGGAAGGGGTCGAGCAGTACTTC. Variable domain in full (rest from reference TRBV7-8 and TRBJ2-7): GAGVSQSPRYKVAKRGQDVALRCDPISGHVSLFWYQQALGQGPEFLTYFQNEAQLDKSGLPSDRFFAERPEGSVSTLKIQRTQQEDSAVYLCASSLVGQEGVEQYFGPGTRLTVT.

The CDR3 DNA reads as TGTGCCAGCAGCTTAGCGTTCCCGGGGTCAAGGTATCGTGGTGAAAAACTGTTTTTT. Translated, it gives CASSLAFPGSRYRGEKLFF. V gene TRBV7-6 combines with J gene TRBJ1-4; D is unclear. Germline V CDR1 and CDR2: SGHVS, FNYEAQ. Deletions cut 0 bases from V and 7 bases from J, with 24 bases between. This CDR3 is 19 amino acids long.

This sequence joins TRBV6-1 and TRBJ2-6, with 9 positions matching TRBD1. The V gene end was trimmed by 4 bases and the J gene end by 0 bases; junction bases not matched to a gene: 10. Germline values: CDR1 MNHNS, CDR2 SASEGT. This CDR3 is 19 amino acids long. CDR3 sequence reads: CASSGYRGLSLSGANVLTF. The CDR3 DNA reads TGTGCCAGCAGTGGGTACAGGGGGCTCTCTCTCTCTGGGGCCAACGTCCTGACTTTC.

The rearrangement links TRBV11-3 to TRBJ2-5, with D possibly matching TRBD2 (6 bases). Trimming cost V 5 bases and J 5 bases, with 15 bases left between them. Germline CDR1 is SGHNT and CDR2 is YENEEA. The CDR3 is 14 amino acids. CDR3: CASSHFGGSETQYF. DNA for the CDR3: TGTGCCAGCAGCCACTTCGGGGGTTCGGAGACCCAGTACTTC.

The genes are TRBV6-1 and TRBJ1-2; the match to TRBD1 covers 9 bases. CDR3 length: 17 residues. With V trimmed by 0 bases and J by 2 bases, 7 bases remained unmatched. Germline lookup yields CDR1 MNHNS and CDR2 SASEGT. This CDR3 is CASSEARDRARNYGYTF. The CDR3 coding sequence is TGTGCCAGCAGTGAAGCGAGGGACAGGGCAAGAAACTATGGCTACACCTTC.

This clone was detected only a few times. The CDR3, as DNA: TGTGCCAGCAGCCTTATAGACAGGGGGCTAGATCAGCCCCAGCATTTT. Translation gives CASSLIDRGLDQPQHF. The chain is built from TRBV5-8 and TRBJ1-5, with TRBD1 matching over 10 bases. The CDR3 extends over 16 amino acids. The trim removed 4 bases at V and 5 bases at J, leaving 9 bases unmatched. Germline CDR1 reads SGHTS; CDR2 reads YDEGEE.

The genes are TRBV10-1 and TRBJ2-7; 7 bases match TRBD1. V lost 4 bases, J lost 6 bases, and 3 bases stayed unmatched. CDR1 and CDR2 from the germline V gene are WNHNN and SYGVQD (reference sequence). CDR3 size: 12 residues. The CDR3 region is CASSGYRGEQYF. CDR3 bases: TGCGCCAGCAGTGGATACAGGGGCGAGCAGTACTTC.

The J gene is TRBJ2-5, the V gene TRBV5-1, with TRBD2 identical over 8 bases. Germline values: CDR1 SGHRS, CDR2 YFSETQ. The CDR3 contains 15 residues. V lost 0 bases and J lost 5; bases outside the gene matches: 6. The CDR3 region has the DNA TGCGCCAGCAGCTTGGGAAGCGGGGGCAGGGAGACCCAGTACTTC. This codes for CASSLGSGGRETQYF.

The gene calls are TRBV29-1 and TRBJ1-2; 12 bases agree with TRBD1. Germline-derived CDR1 and CDR2 are SQVTM and ANQGSEA. V shed 6 bases and J 4 bases; nucleotides not matched to a gene: 3. The CDR3 totals 13 residues. For the CDR3, the DNA is TGCAGCGTCGGGACAGGGGGCGCCTATGGCTACACCTTC. Amino acids: CSVGTGGAYGYTF.

The chain carries TRBV29-1 and TRBJ2-1, with D unresolved. Germline V CDR1 and CDR2: SQVTM, ANQGSEA. The CDR3 has 13 residues. V lost 4 bases and J 3 bases, leaving 10 bases between the germline ends. In DNA, the CDR3 is TGCAGCGTTGCGTCCCTAAACTACAATGAGCAGTTCTTC. Translating gives CSVASLNYNEQFF.

In its sample, this clone was seen once. The chain carries TRBV2 and TRBJ2-4; perhaps TRBD1 as D (6 bases). The CDR3 has 15 residues. Trimming stripped 8 bases from V and 8 bases from J, with 22 bases between. CDR1 and CDR2 from the germline V gene are SNHLY and FYNNEI. The CDR3 region has the DNA TGTGCCAGCTGGGACATTTCGTTTAGAACGGACATTCAGTACTTC. It yields the protein CASWDISFRTDIQYF.

The chain joins TRBV7-9 to TRBJ2-6; 10 nucleotides match TRBD2. The J segment lost 0 bases and the V segment lost 3 bases, leaving 5 bases of the junction unmatched. This CDR3 has 18 amino acids. The germline gives CDR1 SEHNR, CDR2 FQNEAQ (reference sequence). The CDR3 is CASSLLLAGVSGANVLTF. DNA for the CDR3: TGTGCCAGCAGCTTGCTGCTAGCGGGGGTCTCTGGGGCCAACGTCCTGACTTTC. Filled out from reference TRBV7-9 and TRBJ2-6, the complete variable domain reads DTGVSQNPRHKITKRGQNVTFRCDPISEHNRLYWYRQTLGQGPEFLTYFQNEAQLEKSRLLSDRFSAERPKGSFSTLEIQRTEQGDSAMYLCASSLLLAGVSGANVLTFGAGSRLTVL.

The J gene is TRBJ1-6, the V gene TRBV15; no clear D. This CDR3 comprises 15 residues. The V end lost 1 base, the J end lost 7 bases, and 11 bases lay between the germline ends. The germline V gene has CDR1 LNHNV and CDR2 YYDKDF (reference sequence). DNA for the CDR3: TGTGCCACCAGCAGAGGAGGCCCTTGGAATTCACCCCTCCACTTT. Its translation: CATSRGGPWNSPLHF.

CDR3 sequence (DNA): TGTGCCTGGAGGGCCTCGGGGAGCTACGAGCAGTACTTC. This translates into CAWRASGSYEQYF. V usage is TRBV30 and J usage is TRBJ2-7; tentatively, D is TRBD2 (5 bases). CDR1 GTSNPN and CDR2 SVGIG come from the germline V gene (reference sequence). CDR3 length equals 13 residues. The V and J ends lost 3 bases and 3 bases respectively, with 12 bases between them.

The chain combines TRBV14 with TRBJ2-3, with 13 bases aligning to TRBD2. There are 19 residues in the CDR3. With V trimmed by 2 bases and J by 2 bases, 10 bases remained unmatched. CDR1 SGHDN and CDR2 FVKESK come from the germline V gene. Here the CDR3 reads CASSQTGTSGDYLTDTQYF. Here the CDR3 DNA reads TGTGCCAGCAGCCAAACCGGGACTAGCGGGGACTACCTCACAGATACGCAGTATTTT. Full variable domain (rest looked up from reference TRBV14 and TRBJ2-3): EAGVTQFPSHSVIEKGQTVTLRCDPISGHDNLYWYRRVMGKEIKFLLHFVKESKQDESGMPNNRFLAERTGGTYSTLKVQPAELEDSGVYFCASSQTGTSGDYLTDTQYFGPGTRLTVL.

This clone was detected only once. The CDR3 DNA sequence: TGTGCCAGCAGTTACGGGACAGGGTCTTCCCATGAGCAGTTCTTC. This encodes CASSYGTGSSHEQFF. J is TRBJ2-1 and V is TRBV6-5; 9 nucleotides agree with TRBD1. The CDR3 sequence is 15 residues long. Germline V gene lookup returns CDR1 MNHEY and CDR2 SVGAGI. The ends lost 2 bases at V and 8 bases at J; junction bases unmatched: 7.

J is TRBJ2-7 and V is TRBV7-6, with TRBD2 matching over 8 bases. CDR1 and CDR2 from the germline V gene are SGHVS and FNYEAQ. CDR3 length: 14 residues. V was pared by 6 bases and J by 7 bases, with 11 bases of the junction left unmatched. The CDR3 region is CASRASRGGPEQYF. CDR3 sequence (DNA): TGTGCCAGCAGGGCCTCACGGGGGGGCCCGGAGCAGTACTTC.

The chain joins TRBV6-6 to TRBJ2-5, with TRBD1 matching over 7 bases. The J call may be in error: the DNA end matches TRBJ2-7 better. Germline V gene lookup returns CDR1 MNHNY and CDR2 SVGAGI (reference sequence). The CDR3 consists of 14 residues. The CDR3 region is CASTPRDRSYEQYF. The CDR3 DNA reads TGTGCCAGCACCCCCCGGGACAGATCCTACGAGCAGTACTTC.

The CDR3 is CAIGENNQPQHF. The CDR3 DNA follows: TGTGCCATCGGGGAGAACAATCAGCCCCAGCATTTT. The V call is TRBV10-3, the J call TRBJ1-5; D gene unclear. Germline V gene data show CDR1 as ENHRY and CDR2 as SYGVKD. V lost 8 bases, J lost 3 bases, and 8 bases lay in between. This CDR3 is built from 12 residues.

The rearrangement links TRBV5-1 to TRBJ2-1; 11 bases align to TRBD2. This CDR3 contains 17 residues. V trimming: 4 bases; J trimming: 0 bases; junction bases outside the gene matches: 6. CDR1 and CDR2 (germline): SGHRS, YFSETQ. DNA for the CDR3: TGCGCCAGCAGCCTAACTAGCGGGAGAAGCTCCTACAATGAGCAGTTCTTC. Its protein product is CASSLTSGRSSYNEQFF.

This clone was seen a few times. V and J are TRBV6-5 and TRBJ2-1, with D perhaps matching TRBD2 (6 bases). The CDR3 runs to 14 residues. Germline V gene data show CDR1 as MNHEY and CDR2 as SVGAGI. V gave up 10 bases and J gave up 2 bases, with 15 bases separating them. The CDR3 loop reads CATGPGVTYNEQFF. Here the CDR3 DNA reads TGTGCCACCGGACCGGGGGTAACCTACAATGAGCAGTTCTTC.

The rearrangement joins TRBV6-6 to TRBJ1-4; possible D gene TRBD1, 5 bases. The CDR3 runs to 12 residues. V was clipped by 10 bases and J by 5 bases, with 11 bases between them. Looked up from germline, CDR1 is MNHNY and CDR2 is SVGAGI (reference sequence). The CDR3 reads CATRASNEKLFF. CDR3 DNA: TGTGCCACCAGGGCCTCGAATGAAAAACTGTTTTTT.

The chain recombines TRBV18 with TRBJ2-1; a possible D gene is TRBD1 (6 bases). V was shortened by 1 base and J by 6 bases, with 16 bases between the two germline ends. Germline CDR1 reads KGHSH; CDR2 reads LQKENI. The CDR3 runs 16 residues. This chain's CDR3 is CASSPRAGTTSNEQFF. The CDR3 DNA is TGTGCCAGCTCACCACGAGCCGGGACAACGTCCAATGAGCAGTTCTTC.

This clone was seen a handful of times. The chain recombines TRBV10-1 with TRBJ2-5; tentatively, D is TRBD1 (6 bases). The CDR3 loop spans 14 amino acids. Trimming took off 6 bases at V and 6 bases at J, with 17 bases between the two ends. CDR1 is WNHNN, CDR2 SYGVQD, per germline (reference sequence). CDR3 in amino acids: CASSAGEGVQTQYF. The CDR3 DNA sequence: TGCGCCAGCAGCGCCGGAGAGGGGGTGCAGACCCAGTACTTC.

The chain joins TRBV6-1 to TRBJ2-7; D is unresolved. Germline V lookup: CDR1 MNHNS, CDR2 SASEGT. Trimming took off 3 bases at V and 1 base at J, with 10 bases between the two ends. This CDR3 spans 14 amino acids. CDR3 in DNA: TGTGCCAGCAGTGACCGGTCGATGTCCTACGAGCAGTACTTC. The encoded protein is CASSDRSMSYEQYF.

This chain's CDR3 is CAISEEGGEAFF. CDR3 bases: TGTGCCATCAGTGAGGAGGGCGGGGAAGCTTTCTTT. The rearrangement uses TRBV10-3 and TRBJ1-1; D is unclear. The CDR3 consists of 12 residues. V was trimmed by 2 bases and J by 8 bases, leaving 9 bases between them. Germline assignment: CDR1 ENHRY and CDR2 SYGVKD.

V usage is TRBV7-9 and J usage is TRBJ1-1; no clear D gene. The CDR3 runs 15 residues. V was trimmed by 5 bases and J by 1 base, leaving 14 bases between them. Germline lookup yields CDR1 SEHNR and CDR2 FQNEAQ (reference sequence). As DNA, the CDR3 is TGTGCCAGCAGCCCCCGTGCGGCCAAGAACACTGAAGCTTTCTTT. It is translated as CASSPRAAKNTEAFF.

The chain is built from TRBV28 and TRBJ2-3, with a possible D match to TRBD2 (7 bases). The CDR3 totals 14 residues. V was shortened by 4 bases and J by 5 bases, with 13 bases between the two germline ends. CDR1 is MDHEN, CDR2 SYDVKM, per germline. DNA for the CDR3: TGTGCCAGCAGTTCGAGGGGGGGCGGAGATACGCAGTATTTT. Translation: CASSSRGGGDTQYF. The entire variable domain, with the rest obtained from reference TRBV28 and TRBJ2-3, is as follows: DVKVTQSSRYLVKRTGEKVFLECVQDMDHENMFWYRQDPGLGLRLIYFSYDVKMKEKGDIPEGYSVSREKKERFSLILESASTNQTSMYLCASSSRGGGDTQYFGPGTRLTVL.

This rearrangement joins TRBV5-6 to TRBJ1-2; possibly TRBD1 for D (6 bases). CDR1 is SGHDT and CDR2 is YYEEEE in the germline V gene. V gave up 4 bases and J gave up 8 bases, with 15 bases separating them. The CDR3 has 13 residues. CDR3 in DNA: TGTGCCAGCAGCCCTCGGGGGGCGCAGGGCTACACCTTC. Residues: CASSPRGAQGYTF.

To note about this clone: A read error may produce the germline difference seen at one junction end. The rearrangement uses TRBV4-1 and TRBJ2-1, with a tentative D call TRBD2 (5 bases). CDR3 length: 15 residues. CDR1 and CDR2 (germline): MGHRA, YSYEKL. The CDR3 DNA reads TGCGCCAGCAGCCCTTATCCGGACTCCCACAATGAGCAGTTCTTC. Amino acids: CASSPYPDSHNEQFF.